This entry lists 24 T cell receptor beta chains sequenced from one sample in a study of T cell repertoires in cytomegalovirus infection. Antigen specificity for these receptors is unknown. TCRdb re-analysed the reads in MiXCR, keeping a single row per CDR3 protein. The sample consists of about half a million distinct CDR3 sequences, around 30% of them appearing once. This sample comprised cultured PBMCs, obtained from culture after CMV antigen stimulation. These receptors came from a human donor in good health (CMV status not recorded). Some clones in this sample may be carry-over from other donors' samples.

This clonotype turned up a few times. The chain recombines TRBV7-3 with TRBJ2-7; maybe TRBD2 (7 bases). CDR1 and CDR2 (germline): SGHTA, FQGTGA. The CDR3 totals 16 residues. The V end was cut by 5 bases, the J end by 3 bases, with 20 bases between. This CDR3 reads CASSPEGGVYSYEQYF. The CDR3 DNA sequence: TGTGCCAGCAGCCCCGAGGGGGGGGTGTATAGCTACGAGCAGTACTTC.

This clonotype was detected a few times. The chain joins TRBV6-2 or TRBV6-3 to TRBJ1-1; D is possibly TRBD1 (6 bases). Trimming shortened V by 6 bases and J by 3 bases, and 17 bases separated the two germline ends. Germline V gives CDR1 MNHEY, CDR2 SVGEGT. This CDR3 has 15 amino acids. The CDR3 here is CASSVPGARDTEAFF. Written as DNA, the CDR3 is TGTGCCAGCAGCGTCCCAGGGGCTCGTGACACTGAAGCTTTCTTT.

Many counts were recorded for this clonotype. This chain connects TRBV7-2 to TRBJ2-3; 10 bases map to TRBD2. Germline trimming cut 5 bases from V and 4 bases from J; bases unmatched to any gene: 9. Germline-derived CDR1 and CDR2 are SGHTA and FQGNSA. The CDR3 consists of 16 residues. The DNA of the CDR3 is TGTGCCAGCAGCCACCCTACTAGCGGGAACGCAGATACGCAGTATTTT. Residues: CASSHPTSGNADTQYF.

The chain has TRBV7-9 and TRBJ2-7, with TRBD2 identical over 9 bases. Germline trimming cut 2 bases from V and 5 bases from J; bases unmatched to any gene: 4. Germline CDR1 SEHNR, CDR2 FQNEAQ (reference sequence). The CDR3 runs 14 residues. The CDR3 here is CASSLSGRYHEQYF. In DNA form, the CDR3 reads TGTGCCAGCAGCTTAAGCGGGAGGTACCACGAGCAGTACTTC.

The V and J genes are TRBV5-4 and TRBJ1-5; D remains unclear. V was pared by 0 bases and J by 4 bases, with 8 bases between. The CDR3 runs to 14 residues. Germline loops: CDR1 SGHNT, CDR2 YYREEE (reference sequence). The CDR3 DNA reads TGTGCCAGCAGCTTGGGGGGTGAAAATCAGCCCCAGCATTTT. It specifies CASSLGGENQPQHF.

V usage is TRBV20-1 and J usage is TRBJ1-2; tentatively, D is TRBD1 (5 bases). This CDR3 spans 13 amino acids. Germline CDR1 reads DFQATT; CDR2 reads SNEGSKA (reference sequence). Trimming pared 7 bases from V and 8 bases from J, leaving 20 bases between. The CDR3 spells CSEGRGPVRGYTF. For the CDR3, the DNA is TGCAGTGAGGGGAGGGGTCCCGTCAGAGGCTACACCTTC.

This clonotype was observed a handful of times. The J gene is TRBJ2-1, the V gene TRBV7-6; tentative D call: TRBD2 (5 bases). V was cut by 1 base and J by 10 bases, with 11 bases left in between. CDR3 length: 13 residues. Germline CDR1 SGHVS, CDR2 FNYEAQ. The CDR3 nucleotides read TGTGCCAGCAGCTTAGAGTTAGCGAAGGAGCAGTTCTTC. Protein product: CASSLELAKEQFF.

The gene calls are TRBV4-3 and TRBJ1-1; unclear D gene. The CDR3 covers 15 residues. Germline V gives CDR1 LGHNA, CDR2 YSLEER. Between the trimmed V and J ends, which lost 1 base and 6 bases, there was a span of 15 bases. Here the CDR3 DNA reads TGCGCCAGCAGCCAAGGTATTCGCTACTCCTCTGAAGCTTTCTTT. Residues: CASSQGIRYSSEAFF.

This clonotype has at least ten counts. The gene calls are TRBV7-2 and TRBJ2-1, with TRBD1 matching 8 bases. The CDR3 length is 14 residues. J was trimmed by 6 bases and V by 3 bases; bases with no gene match: 4. Germline CDR1 reads SGHTA; CDR2 reads FQGNSA. This chain's CDR3 is CASSLDRVANEQFF. In DNA form, the CDR3 reads TGTGCCAGCAGCTTGGACAGGGTAGCCAATGAGCAGTTCTTC.

In its sample, this clonotype was seen many times. The gene calls are TRBV5-6 and TRBJ1-2; weak D call: TRBD1 (6 bases). Trimming pared 0 bases from V and 8 bases from J, leaving 14 bases between. Germline V gene sequence: CDR1 SGHDT, CDR2 YYEEEE. The CDR3 is made up of 14 amino acids. The CDR3 sequence: CASSLGARGEGYTF. CDR3 nucleotides: TGTGCCAGCAGCTTGGGAGCCAGGGGAGAAGGCTACACCTTC.

This clonotype was observed a few times. The chain combines TRBV11-2 with TRBJ1-1; no clear D. Germline V gene lookup returns CDR1 SGHAT and CDR2 FQNNGV. The CDR3 consists of 14 residues. V dropped 2 bases and J dropped 4 bases, with 11 bases sitting between them. The CDR3 reads CASSLSRGSTEAFF. In DNA, the CDR3 is TGTGCCAGCAGCTTAAGCCGGGGATCCACTGAAGCTTTCTTT. Variable domain in full (rest from reference TRBV11-2 and TRBJ1-1): EAGVAQSPRYKIIEKRQSVAFWCNPISGHATLYWYQQILGQGPKLLIQFQNNGVVDDSQLPKDRFSAERLKGVDSTLKIQPAKLEDSAVYLCASSLSRGSTEAFFGQGTRLTVV.

This clonotype appeared a few times. The chain is built from TRBV6-2 or TRBV6-3 and TRBJ2-1; D gene ambiguous. The CDR3 length is 13 residues. CDR1 is MNHEY and CDR2 is SVGEGT in the germline V gene. Between the trimmed V and J ends, which lost 7 bases and 3 bases, there was a span of 10 bases. Here the CDR3 reads CASTLVLYNEQFF. Here the CDR3 DNA reads TGTGCCAGCACCCTAGTGCTCTACAATGAGCAGTTCTTC.

The V call is TRBV7-9, the J call TRBJ1-3; TRBD1 agrees at 7 bases. V was clipped by 4 bases and J by 6 bases; unmatched bases: 3. This CDR3 contains 13 residues. Per germline, CDR1 SEHNR and CDR2 FQNEAQ (reference sequence). In DNA, the CDR3 is TGTGCCAGCAGCTACGGGACAGAAAACACCATATATTTT. This encodes CASSYGTENTIYF.

This sequence joins TRBV6-5 and TRBJ2-2; 11 bases fit TRBD2. Looked up from germline, CDR1 is MNHEY and CDR2 is SVGAGI. The CDR3 length is 18 residues. Trimming took 0 bases from V and 6 from J; bases not matched to a gene: 9. This chain's CDR3 is CASSYSGLAGGSAGELFF. The DNA of the CDR3 is TGTGCCAGCAGTTACTCGGGTCTAGCGGGAGGATCGGCCGGGGAGCTGTTTTTT.

In its sample, this clonotype was seen a few times. The chain links TRBV10-3 to TRBJ2-7, with D hard to call. The CDR3 runs 12 residues. Trimming pared 8 bases from V and 4 bases from J, leaving 12 bases between. Germline CDR1 and CDR2: ENHRY and SYGVKD. The chain's CDR3 is CAISEEQYEQYF. The CDR3 DNA reads as TGTGCCATCTCAGAAGAACAATACGAGCAGTACTTC.

The chain recombines TRBV29-1 with TRBJ1-2; D is unclear. Trimming removed 4 bases at V and 6 bases at J, with 9 bases between. Germline CDR1 reads SQVTM; CDR2 reads ANQGSEA. The CDR3 covers 11 residues. The CDR3 DNA is TGCAGCGTTGTAGACGGGAATGGCTACACCTTC. Protein sequence: CSVVDGNGYTF.

This clonotype has a handful of counts. The V gene is TRBV6-2 or TRBV6-3, the J gene TRBJ2-1; TRBD2 agrees at 11 bases. V lost 4 bases to trimming and J lost 9 bases; unmatched junction nucleotides: 26. This CDR3 has 21 amino acids. Germline CDR1 reads MNHEY; CDR2 reads SVGEGT. The CDR3 bases are TGTGCCAGCAGTTCGGCCTCTTGGACAGATCATCCGGGACTAGCGGTGTCTGAGCAGTTCTTC. It yields the protein CASSSASWTDHPGLAVSEQFF.

In its sample, this clonotype was seen a few times. This chain uses TRBV7-9 with TRBJ2-1; D uncertain. This CDR3 spans 13 amino acids. Germline V gene data show CDR1 as SEHNR and CDR2 as FQNEAQ (reference sequence). V dropped 4 bases and J dropped 7 bases, with 11 bases sitting between them. CDR3 sequence: CASSSPHSNEQFF. The CDR3 coding sequence is TGTGCCAGCAGCTCCCCCCATAGTAATGAGCAGTTCTTC.

V gene TRBV2 combines with J gene TRBJ2-6, with TRBD1 matching over 7 bases. CDR1 is SNHLY and CDR2 is FYNNEI in the germline V gene. There are 18 residues in the CDR3. Trimming at V came to 2 bases and at J to 2 bases, leaving 9 bases not matched to a gene. This chain's CDR3 is CASSEMKGAITGANVLTF. The CDR3 DNA reads as TGTGCCAGCAGTGAAATGAAGGGGGCGATAACTGGGGCCAACGTCCTGACTTTC. Complete variable domain (other parts from reference TRBV2 and TRBJ2-6): EPEVTQTPSHQVTQMGQEVILRCVPISNHLYFYWYRQILGQKVEFLVSFYNNEISEKSEIFDDQFSVERPDGSNFTLKIRSTKLEDSAMYFCASSEMKGAITGANVLTFGAGSRLTVL.

The chain is built from TRBV7-2 and TRBJ2-7; tentative D call: TRBD2 (5 bases). Germline V gene lookup returns CDR1 SGHTA and CDR2 FQGNSA. V lost 4 bases to trimming and J lost 0 bases, with 16 bases between them. The CDR3 is 16 residues long. The CDR3 bases are TGTGCCAGCAGCTCTCTCCCTCGGGGTAGCTCCTACGAGCAGTACTTC. Residues: CASSSLPRGSSYEQYF.

The chain carries TRBV27 and TRBJ2-2; TRBD1 aligns across 7 bases. CDR3 length: 14 amino acids. CDR1 MNHEY and CDR2 SMNVEV come from the germline V gene (reference sequence). Trimming at V came to 8 bases and at J to 1 base, leaving 4 bases not matched to a gene. The CDR3 here is CASGGQMNTGELFF. The CDR3 DNA is TGTGCCAGCGGGGGACAGATGAACACCGGGGAGCTGTTTTTT.

The chain has TRBV19 and TRBJ1-5, with a weak D call TRBD1 (5 bases). The V and J ends lost 2 bases and 5 bases respectively, with 10 bases between them. Germline V gene sequence: CDR1 LNHDA, CDR2 SQIVND (reference sequence). CDR3 length: 14 amino acids. The CDR3 sequence is CASSISTADQPQHF. DNA for the CDR3: TGTGCCAGTAGTATATCGACAGCAGATCAGCCCCAGCATTTT.

The chain joins TRBV12-3 or TRBV12-4 to TRBJ2-2, with D possibly TRBD1 on 6 matching bases. The CDR3 is 16 residues long. Deletions cut 0 bases from V and 6 bases from J, with 14 bases between. DNA for the CDR3: TGTGCCAGCAGTTTAGCGGGGGCCGCTATGTCCGGGGAGCTGTTTTTT. Translating it yields CASSLAGAAMSGELFF.

The chain joins TRBV7-2 to TRBJ1-2, with D maybe TRBD1 (5 bases). V shed 0 bases and J shed 8 bases, with 19 bases lying between them. Looked up from germline, CDR1 is SGHTA and CDR2 is FQGNSA. CDR3 size: 16 residues. The CDR3 sequence: CASSLARGRQGDGYTF. CDR3 DNA sequence: TGTGCCAGCAGCTTAGCGAGGGGTCGACAAGGAGACGGCTACACCTTC.